These 18 T cell receptor beta chains were sequenced from one sample in a study of CD8+ T cells in alopecia areata. cDNA reverse transcribed from extracted RNA served as the sequencing template. Here immunoSEQ multiplex PCR was the method, and the copy in TCRdb shows in-frame clones only, minus some. Found here are about 87,000 clones, about three quarters of them singletons; the top ten hold roughly a sixth. Treatment reported: oral pan-JAK inhibitor, 5-10 mg twice daily. This sample comprised CD8+ T cells sorted from blood, obtained at approximately week 42, from a patient treated with tofacitinib. Every receptor here comes from a human donor with alopecia areata.

This clone turned up a few times. The chain combines TRBV18 with TRBJ2-3; D is undetermined. V was clipped by 0 bases and J by 5 bases, with 3 bases between them. The CDR3 has 12 residues. The germline CDR1 and CDR2 sequences are KGHSH and LQKENI. The CDR3 DNA sequence: TGTGCCAGCTCACCACCGGGAGATACGCAGTATTTT. Amino acids: CASSPPGDTQYF.

J is TRBJ1-1 and V is TRBV29-1, with D perhaps TRBD1 (5 bases). The CDR3 sequence is 14 residues long. Trimming pared 3 bases from V and 5 bases from J, leaving 16 bases between. Per the germline V gene, CDR1 is SQVTM and CDR2 is ANQGSEA. The CDR3 nucleotides read TGCAGCGTTGATGGCAGGGCTTGGCGTACTGAAGCTTTCTTT. Translated, it gives CSVDGRAWRTEAFF. Full variable domain (remainder filled in from reference TRBV29-1 and TRBJ1-1): SAVISQKPSRDICQRGTSLTIQCQVDSQVTMMFWYRQQPGQSLTLIATANQGSEATYESGFVIDKFPISRPNLTFSTLTVSNMSPEDSSIYLCSVDGRAWRTEAFFGQGTRLTVV.

A single count supports this clone. The chain employs TRBV29-1 and TRBJ1-2; TRBD1 is a possible D gene (5 bases). Trimming left V 0 bases short and J 4 bases short, with 15 bases between. The CDR3 contains 15 residues. CDR1 is SQVTM and CDR2 is ANQGSEA in the germline V gene. CDR3 sequence: CSVEDREGRGYGYTF. In DNA form, the CDR3 reads TGCAGCGTTGAAGATCGGGAGGGGCGAGGCTATGGCTACACCTTC.

This sequence joins TRBV2 and TRBJ2-2; D is ambiguous. CDR1 SNHLY and CDR2 FYNNEI come from the germline V gene. The CDR3 sequence is 15 residues long. V shed 4 bases and J shed 5 bases, with 14 bases lying between them. The CDR3 nucleotides are TGTGCCAGCAGTGGGGCCTGGGAAGGTACCGGGGAGCTGTTTTTT. Its protein product is CASSGAWEGTGELFF. The full variable domain, rest sourced from reference TRBV2 and TRBJ2-2, is EPEVTQTPSHQVTQMGQEVILRCVPISNHLYFYWYRQILGQKVEFLVSFYNNEISEKSEIFDDQFSVERPDGSNFTLKIRSTKLEDSAMYFCASSGAWEGTGELFFGEGSRLTVL.

V is TRBV30 and J is TRBJ2-1; D unclear. This CDR3 has 14 amino acids. V was clipped by 0 bases and J by 7 bases, with 13 bases between them. Germline V lookup: CDR1 GTSNPN, CDR2 SVGIG (reference sequence). The CDR3 is CAWSVRPLGNEQFF. Written as DNA, the CDR3 is TGTGCCTGGAGTGTGAGGCCCCTGGGAAATGAGCAGTTCTTC.

J is TRBJ2-7 and V is TRBV7-2, with TRBD2 matching over 13 bases. CDR1 and CDR2 from the germline V gene are SGHTA and FQGNSA. Germline trimming cut 5 bases from V and 10 bases from J; bases unmatched to any gene: 5. The CDR3 is made up of 13 amino acids. CDR3 residues: CASSAGTSGVQYF. CDR3 in DNA: TGTGCCAGCAGCGCCGGGACTAGCGGGGTTCAGTACTTC.

The rearrangement joins TRBV6-4 to TRBJ2-1; D uncertain. V shed 0 bases and J shed 12 bases, with 9 bases lying between them. The CDR3 covers 12 residues. Germline V gene data show CDR1 as MRHNA and CDR2 as SNTAGT. CDR3 protein: CASSDSSLRQFF. In DNA form, the CDR3 reads TGTGCCAGCAGTGACTCGAGTCTGAGGCAGTTCTTC.

The V and J genes are TRBV5-6 and TRBJ2-7, with D possibly TRBD1 on 5 matching bases. V lost 6 bases, J lost 3 bases, and 16 bases lay in between. The V gene's germline CDR1 is SGHDT and CDR2 YYEEEE. The CDR3 loop spans 14 amino acids. CDR3: CASTGQHQDYEQYF. In DNA form, the CDR3 reads TGTGCCAGCACCGGACAACATCAGGACTACGAGCAGTACTTC.

The chain uses TRBV27 and TRBJ2-7; D is perhaps TRBD1 (6 bases). Germline values: CDR1 MNHEY, CDR2 SMNVEV (reference sequence). V dropped 2 bases and J dropped 4 bases, with 9 bases sitting between them. The CDR3 is 13 residues long. CDR3 in DNA: TGTGCCAGCAGTTTAAACAGGGCGTACGAGCAGTACTTC. Translating gives CASSLNRAYEQYF.

This clone was seen only once. The chain employs TRBV9 and TRBJ2-3, with D possibly called TRBD1 or TRBD2 (5 bases each). The CDR3 has 14 residues. Germline V CDR1 and CDR2: SGDLS, YYNGEE. Trimming removed 7 bases at V and 4 bases at J, with 16 bases between. The CDR3 nucleotides read TGTGCCAGCGACGAGGGGATGGGCGCAGATACGCAGTATTTT. It codes for CASDEGMGADTQYF.

The chain combines TRBV27 with TRBJ2-7; either TRBD1 or TRBD2 may supply D (5 bases each). Germline CDR1 MNHEY, CDR2 SMNVEV (reference sequence). The CDR3 is made up of 13 amino acids. The ends were cut back, 10 bases at V and 3 bases at J, with 16 bases in the middle. The CDR3 sequence is CATATGTLYEQYF. CDR3 in DNA: TGTGCCACAGCCACCGGGACCCTCTACGAGCAGTACTTC.

This clone has just a few counts. V and J are TRBV4-1 and TRBJ2-7; D remains ambiguous. Germline lookup yields CDR1 MGHRA and CDR2 YSYEKL. The CDR3 is made up of 13 amino acids. The V gene lost 1 base and the J gene lost 4 bases, with 8 bases spanning the gap. For the CDR3, the DNA is TGCGCCAGCAGCCAAGGAAGAACTTACGAGCAGTACTTC. This gives the protein CASSQGRTYEQYF.

The CDR3 region has the DNA TGTGCCAGCAGCTACCCTACAGGCGACTATGGCTACACCTTC. It translates to CASSYPTGDYGYTF. The chain employs TRBV28 and TRBJ1-2; TRBD1 might be the D (5 bases). V dropped 6 bases and J dropped 3 bases, with 14 bases sitting between them. CDR3 size: 14 residues. Per germline, CDR1 MDHEN and CDR2 SYDVKM.

This CDR3 reads CAWNGAGNTEAFF. CDR3 coding DNA: TGTGCCTGGAATGGCGCCGGGAACACTGAAGCTTTCTTT. The chain links TRBV30 to TRBJ1-1; D is undetermined. The CDR3 is 13 amino acids. CDR1 GTSNPN and CDR2 SVGIG come from the germline V gene (reference sequence). The V end was cut by 4 bases, the J end by 1 base, with 10 bases between.

This clone was observed once. V is TRBV13 and J is TRBJ2-7; D might be TRBD1 (6 bases). The CDR3 contains 14 residues. The V gene's germline CDR1 is PRHDT and CDR2 FYEKMQ (reference sequence). Trimming removed 3 bases at V and 2 bases at J, with 11 bases between. In nucleotides, the CDR3 is TGTGCCAGCAGCTTCGACAGGAACACCTACGAGCAGTACTTC. The encoded protein is CASSFDRNTYEQYF.

The rearrangement links TRBV28 to TRBJ2-7; the D is unclear. CDR1 and CDR2 (germline): MDHEN, SYDVKM. Trimming removed 8 bases at V and 1 base at J, with 12 bases between. The CDR3 totals 13 residues. The CDR3, as DNA: TGTGCCAGCCGTACCCTTAGTTCCTACGAGCAGTACTTC. This gives the protein CASRTLSSYEQYF. Variable domain in full (rest from reference TRBV28 and TRBJ2-7): DVKVTQSSRYLVKRTGEKVFLECVQDMDHENMFWYRQDPGLGLRLIYFSYDVKMKEKGDIPEGYSVSREKKERFSLILESASTNQTSMYLCASRTLSSYEQYFGPGTRLTVT.

The chain employs TRBV2 and TRBJ2-5; the D gene is possibly TRBD2 (6 bases). V was trimmed by 8 bases and J by 4 bases, leaving 14 bases between them. This CDR3 is built from 13 residues. Germline V gene lookup returns CDR1 SNHLY and CDR2 FYNNEI. CDR3 sequence: CASDLTEGETQYF. CDR3 DNA sequence: TGTGCCAGCGATCTGACGGAGGGAGAGACCCAGTACTTC.

The CDR3 is CAWSGTDRNTEAFF. The DNA for the CDR3 is TGTGCCTGGAGTGGGACAGATAGGAACACTGAAGCTTTCTTT. The chain has TRBV30 and TRBJ1-1, with D perhaps matching TRBD1 (6 bases). The CDR3 length is 14 residues. Germline V gene data show CDR1 as GTSNPN and CDR2 as SVGIG (reference sequence). Trimming took off 1 base at V and 1 base at J, with 10 bases between the two ends.